This T cell receptor beta chain was recorded in a study of blood T cell repertoires in COVID-19. Only in-frame clones appear in the TCRdb table, and some are missing; sequencing was by immunoSEQ multiplex PCR. The data contain 150,000 to 250,000 clones, roughly four fifths of them singletons. The germline CDR1 and CDR2 sequences are SGHNT and YYREEE (reference sequence). V lost 4 bases, J lost 0 bases, and 7 bases stayed unmatched. CDR3 length: 16 amino acids. The clonotype originates from a human donor with acute or convalescent COVID-19. The donor label of this sample is uncertain. The chain has TRBV5-4 and TRBJ2-7; 10 bases match TRBD2. The sample comprised peripheral blood. The CDR3 sequence: CASSASTSGVSYEQYF. CDR3 coding DNA: TGTGCCAGCAGCGCCTCAACTAGCGGGGTCTCCTACGAGCAGTACTTC.